This is a list of T cell receptor beta chains from one sample in a study of T cell responses to AZD1222 COVID-19 vaccine. Data came from immunoSEQ multiplex PCR; TCRdb stores just in-frame clones and leaves some out. Found here are roughly 120,000 clones, 70% to 90% of them singletons; the top ten hold about 3%. Sequences were derived from peripheral blood, sampled 28 days after the second AZD1222 dose. The receptors were sampled from an adult who received the AZD1222 COVID-19 vaccine. Each CDR3 is given with its conserved first and last residue. The D gene is left open where the match is weak. Clone size is stated in some rows and not others, as once, few, many or a class when expanded.

j_call	d_call	cdr3_length	clone_size	v_call	cdr3_aa	cdr3_nt
TRBJ1-1	.	13	.	TRBV7-9	CASSLGQYTEAFF	TGTGCCAGCAGCTTAGGGCAGTACACTGAAGCTTTCTTT
TRBJ2-7	.	14	.	TRBV2	CASQLQGRSNEQYF	TGTGCCAGCCAATTACAGGGAAGATCCAACGAGCAGTACTTC
TRBJ2-1	TRBD2	16	.	TRBV7-6	CASSRTSERSYNEQFF	TGTGCCAGCAGCCGTACTAGCGAACGCTCCTACAATGAGCAGTTCTTC
TRBJ1-2	.	13	.	TRBV4-1	CASSHGTNYGYTF	TGCGCCAGCAGCCATGGGACTAACTATGGCTACACCTTC
TRBJ2-7	TRBD1	14	.	TRBV9	CASSISTGIYEQYF	TGTGCCAGCAGCATCTCGACAGGGATCTACGAGCAGTACTTC
TRBJ2-2	TRBD2	16	.	TRBV5-5	CASSPGERGFTGELFF	TGTGCCAGCAGCCCCGGGGAGCGGGGTTTCACCGGGGAGCTGTTTTTT
TRBJ1-1	.	14	.	TRBV5-5	CASSPPRADTEAFF	TGTGCCAGCAGCCCCCCACGGGCGGACACTGAAGCTTTCTTT
TRBJ1-3	.	15	.	TRBV2	CASSSDRSTGNTIYF	TGTGCCAGCAGCTCCGACAGGAGCACTGGAAACACCATATATTTT
TRBJ1-1	.	13	.	TRBV6-5	CASTAGTPYEAFF	TGTGCCAGCACCGCGGGGACCCCTTATGAAGCTTTCTTT
TRBJ2-1	.	14	.	TRBV5-1	CASSSQGNYNEQFF	TGCGCCAGCAGCTCCCAGGGCAACTACAATGAGCAGTTCTTC
TRBJ1-1	.	14	.	TRBV11-3	CASSFGPPGTEAFF	TGTGCCAGCAGCTTTGGACCGCCGGGGACTGAAGCTTTCTTT
TRBJ2-1	TRBD2	16	.	TRBV7-2	CASTPGASGGAREQFF	TGTGCCAGCACCCCTGGCGCTAGCGGGGGGGCACGTGAGCAGTTCTTC
TRBJ2-7	.	15	.	TRBV3-1/TRBV3-2	CASSPLGGFQGEQYF	TGTGCCAGCAGCCCCCTAGGAGGATTTCAGGGCGAGCAGTACTTC
TRBJ1-6	.	16	.	TRBV2	CASSDAGRRRNSPLHF	TGTGCCAGCAGCGACGCCGGCAGGCGCAGGAATTCACCCCTCCACTTT
TRBJ1-6	TRBD1	14	.	TRBV19	CASSRGTGYSPLHF	TGTGCCAGTAGTAGGGGGACAGGTTATTCACCCCTCCACTTT
TRBJ1-2	.	13	.	TRBV12-3/TRBV12-4	CASSFGDNYGYTF	TGTGCCAGCAGTTTCGGGGATAACTATGGCTACACCTTC
TRBJ1-5	TRBD1	14	.	TRBV2	CASTSDRGPWPQHF	TGTGCCAGCACTTCAGACAGGGGCCCTTGGCCCCAGCATTTT
TRBJ1-2	.	11	.	TRBV30	CAWSLDYGYTF	TGTGCCTGGAGCCTGGATTATGGCTACACCTTC
TRBJ2-6	.	16	.	TRBV4-3	CASSQDRSSGANVLTF	TGCGCCAGCAGCCAAGATCGGAGCTCTGGGGCCAACGTCCTGACTTTC
TRBJ2-1	.	19	.	TRBV27	CASSLFGTQYGTTYNEQFF	TGTGCCAGCAGTTTATTTGGGACCCAATACGGGACCACTTACAATGAGCAGTTCTTC
TRBJ2-7	TRBD1	14	.	TRBV18	CASSPDRGGYEQYF	TGTGCCAGCTCACCTGACAGGGGAGGATACGAGCAGTACTTC
TRBJ1-1	.	14	.	TRBV6-5	CASSYGGAGTEAFF	TGTGCCAGCAGTTACGGGGGGGCTGGCACTGAAGCTTTCTTT
TRBJ1-2	TRBD1	14	few	TRBV6-5	CASTLGGGNYGYTF	TGTGCCAGCACTCTGGGAGGGGGCAACTATGGCTACACCTTC
TRBJ2-5	.	14	.	TRBV29-1	CSAVLSLGQETQYF	TGCAGCGCCGTCCTAAGCTTGGGACAAGAGACCCAGTACTTC
TRBJ2-5	.	17	.	TRBV5-1	CASSLVSGRRLGETQYF	TGCGCCAGCAGCTTGGTGTCAGGGAGGAGGTTGGGAGAGACCCAGTACTTC
TRBJ2-3	TRBD2	15	.	TRBV27	CASSSGTSMTDTQYF	TGTGCCAGCAGTTCTGGGACTAGCATGACAGATACGCAGTATTTT
TRBJ2-1	.	11	few	TRBV6-6	CASSYWDEQFF	TGTGCCAGCAGTTACTGGGATGAGCAGTTCTTC
TRBJ1-1	.	16	.	TRBV15	CATSRDWAMGDTEAFF	TGTGCCACCAGCAGAGATTGGGCAATGGGTGACACTGAAGCTTTCTTT
TRBJ1-1	.	14	.	TRBV7-9	CASSLGMGVTEAFF	TGTGCCAGCAGCTTAGGCATGGGGGTCACTGAAGCTTTCTTT
TRBJ2-5	TRBD2	18	.	TRBV7-9	CASSLLGTSGGYQETQYF	TGTGCCAGCAGCTTACTCGGGACTAGCGGGGGGTATCAAGAGACCCAGTACTTC